This TCR beta chain was sequenced for a study of blood T cells in healthy people across ages. The CDR3 loop spans 15 amino acids. J was trimmed by 1 base and V by 6 bases; bases with no gene match: 9. Study findings and constraints: Naive T cell percentage and TCR beta diversity correlated strongly.

A second PCR of roughly 7 to 11 cycles used a sample-barcoded 5' primer and a J-beta primer mix. TCRdb fed the 5' RACE reads into MiXCR, producing one record per CDR3 protein. The sample records 1.5 million to 2 million distinct CDR3 sequences, under 30% being singletons. In regard to this clonotype: What it recognizes is unknown.

The source material was blood. This sequence originates from a woman in her twenties or thirties in good health. The chain joins TRBV12-3 or TRBV12-4 to TRBJ2-7; TRBD2 matches 7 bases. The CDR3 reads CASRVSAGLSYEQYF. The CDR3 DNA follows: TGTGCCAGCAGGGTTTCAGCGGGATTATCCTACGAGCAGTACTTC.